The following is a T cell receptor beta chain sequence with its context. V was cut by 0 bases and J by 6 bases, with 11 bases left in between. This CDR3 is 14 amino acids long. Looked up from germline, CDR1 is DFQATT and CDR2 is SNEGSKA (reference sequence). The data are from a study of human T cells and chemical hapten exposure. Time point indicated: patch test 2, 6 weeks after DPC sensitization. Treatment defined: therapeutic diphenylcyclopropenone sensitization with weekly scalp DPC. TCRdb fed the RACE reads into MiXCR, producing one record per CDR3 protein. In the table there are 330,000 or so distinct CDR3 sequences, over 6% of which are singletons.

This chain uses TRBV20-1 with TRBJ2-2; D call uncertain. The source is a woman in her late teens or twenties with alopecia areata. Some clones in this sample may be carry-over from other donors' samples. The sequenced sample was whole blood, obtained in connection with sensitization to the hapten diphenylcyclopropenone (DPC). This CDR3 is CSARDSSYAGELFF. The CDR3 coding sequence is TGCAGTGCTAGAGATAGCAGTTACGCCGGGGAGCTGTTTTTT.